A single count supports the clone carrying this T cell receptor beta chain. Original data processing: For nucleated cells, counts were estimated from reference gene primer amplification. The protocol was immunoSEQ multiplex PCR, while the TCRdb copy is restricted to in-frame clones and leaves out a portion. V and J calls and clone size come straight from that table; D and trimming were deduced from the DNA. The sample holds 120,000 or so clones, around 80% seen once. The source of the sample is a study of blood T cell repertoires in COVID-19. Study-wide context: Collection of acute and convalescent COVID-19 samples took place in the United States, Italy and Spain. Sample material is recorded as cDNA or gDNA derived from T cells, B-cell-depleted T cells, or PBMCs.

The CDR3 runs 12 residues. The ends lost 4 bases at V and 10 bases at J; junction bases unmatched: 2. Germline lookup yields CDR1 LNHDA and CDR2 SQIVND (reference sequence). Sequencing input: peripheral blood. The TCR comes from a man aged 45-65 years with acute or convalescent COVID-19. V gene TRBV19 combines with J gene TRBJ2-1, with TRBD2 matching 9 bases. CDR3 nucleotides: TGTGCCAGTAGTACAGGACTAGCGGAGCAGTTCTTC. Protein sequence: CASSTGLAEQFF.